Each of the 24 T cell receptor beta chains below was sequenced from the same sample in a study of T cell repertoires in cytomegalovirus infection. Via MiXCR, TCRdb re-called the reads, giving one row per CDR3 protein. The sample yields just over 450,000 distinct CDR3 sequences, about two fifths seen once. No antigen has been identified for these receptors. Here the sequenced sample was cultured PBMCs, taken from culture after CMV antigen stimulation. These TCRs come from a human donor in good health (CMV status not recorded). Some clones in this sample may be carry-over from other donors' samples.

This clonotype has more than one count but fewer than ten. This CDR3 reads CASSYPRSGSETQYF. The CDR3 DNA reads TGTGCCAGCAGTTACCCCCGTAGCGGGAGCGAGACCCAGTACTTC. The genes are TRBV6-2 or TRBV6-3 and TRBJ2-5, with TRBD2 matching 9 bases. The germline CDR1 and CDR2 sequences are MNHEY and SVGEGT. J was trimmed by 5 bases and V by 2 bases; bases with no gene match: 6. This CDR3 is 15 amino acids long.

The genes are TRBV18 and TRBJ2-7; D gene unclear. This CDR3 comprises 13 residues. Germline loops: CDR1 KGHSH, CDR2 LQKENI. V was shortened by 2 bases and J by 0 bases, with 5 bases between the two germline ends. The CDR3 DNA is TGTGCCAGCTCACCAGATCACTCCTACGAGCAGTACTTC. Encoded protein: CASSPDHSYEQYF.

The table lists this clonotype with a few counts. This sequence joins TRBV6-5 and TRBJ2-2; D call uncertain. CDR1 MNHEY and CDR2 SVGAGI come from the germline V gene. The CDR3 length is 14 residues. Trimming pared 0 bases from V and 6 bases from J, leaving 8 bases between. CDR3 region: CASSYSSSSGELFF. CDR3 DNA: TGTGCCAGCAGTTACTCGAGTAGTTCCGGGGAGCTGTTTTTT.

This chain uses TRBV10-2 with TRBJ2-1; D is perhaps TRBD2 (6 bases). V dropped 0 bases and J dropped 6 bases, with 12 bases sitting between them. Germline assignment: CDR1 WSHSY and CDR2 SAAADI. There are 15 residues in the CDR3. For the CDR3, the DNA is TGCGCCAGCAGTGAGTCACTAGCATTGGCCAATGAGCAGTTCTTC. Its translation: CASSESLALANEQFF.

The rearrangement joins TRBV7-2 to TRBJ1-5; D is unclear. From germline, CDR1 is SGHTA and CDR2 FQGNSA. V was cut by 2 bases and J by 3 bases, with 11 bases left in between. The CDR3 spans 15 residues. CDR3 nucleotide sequence: TGTGCCAGCAGCTTAAGGTTTATCTCCAATCAGCCCCAGCATTTT. Encoded protein: CASSLRFISNQPQHF.

The chain carries TRBV19 and TRBJ1-4; unclear D gene. Deletions cut 3 bases from V and 0 bases from J, with 11 bases between. The germline V gene encodes CDR1 LNHDA and CDR2 SQIVND (reference sequence). The CDR3 sequence is 16 residues long. The DNA for the CDR3 is TGTGCCAGTAGTATTATCGGCCGGACAACTAATGAAAAACTGTTTTTT. It yields the protein CASSIIGRTTNEKLFF.

V usage is TRBV7-9 and J usage is TRBJ2-4; the match to TRBD2 covers 11 bases. V dropped 5 bases and J dropped 6; count of bases not matched to a gene: 6. This CDR3 contains 15 residues. The V gene's germline CDR1 is SEHNR and CDR2 FQNEAQ (reference sequence). The CDR3 region is CASSPTSGSINIQYF. The CDR3 nucleotides are TGTGCCAGCAGCCCAACTAGCGGGAGTATAAACATTCAGTACTTC.

This clonotype was counted a few times. The J gene is TRBJ2-1, the V gene TRBV6-1, with 10 positions matching TRBD2. With 6 bases clipped from V and 15 bases from J, the junction kept 20 bases outside the gene matches. Germline CDR1 MNHNS, CDR2 SASEGT. This CDR3 has 16 amino acids. This CDR3 is CASSLEVAGGFFHPFF. Here the CDR3 DNA reads TGTGCCAGCAGCCTCGAGGTAGCGGGAGGATTCTTCCATCCGTTCTTC.

To note about this clonotype: The germline gene is not matched at one end of the junction; a read error may be the cause. This chain joins TRBV12-3 or TRBV12-4 and TRBJ2-3; no clear D. The CDR3 runs to 13 residues. The DNA for the CDR3 is TGTGTCAGCAGTTTTCGGGGCACAGATACGCAGTATTTT. Its translation is CVSSFRGTDTQYF.

This clonotype was counted between two and nine times. V is TRBV12-3 or TRBV12-4 and J is TRBJ1-1; D not certain. V was trimmed by 2 bases and J by 0 bases, leaving 7 bases between them. This CDR3 comprises 14 residues. The CDR3 DNA reads TGTGCCAGCAGTTTAATTGCTTTGAACACTGAAGCTTTCTTT. Its translation is CASSLIALNTEAFF.

This clonotype was seen only a few times. This chain connects TRBV11-2 to TRBJ2-2, with D possibly called TRBD1 or TRBD2 (5 bases each). This CDR3 spans 14 amino acids. Deletions cut 4 bases from V and 3 bases from J, with 9 bases between. CDR1 is SGHAT, CDR2 FQNNGV, per germline. CDR3 sequence (DNA): TGTGCCAGCAGCTCTTGGGGGTACACCGGGGAGCTGTTTTTT. Encoded protein: CASSSWGYTGELFF.

The rearrangement uses TRBV7-2 and TRBJ1-5; tentatively, D is TRBD1 (6 bases). Germline V gene data show CDR1 as SGHTA and CDR2 as FQGNSA. Trimming stripped 5 bases from V and 9 bases from J, with 11 bases between. The CDR3 covers 12 residues. CDR3 sequence: CASSRQAGPQHF. The CDR3 DNA reads as TGTGCCAGCAGCAGACAGGCTGGGCCCCAGCATTTT.

This clonotype was recorded once. The CDR3 DNA reads as TGTGCCAGCAGAGACCCAGGTGGGCGCAATGAGCAGTTCTTC. The encoded protein is CASRDPGGRNEQFF. The chain uses TRBV2 and TRBJ2-1; D not certain. V lost 6 bases and J lost 6, with 15 bases in between. This CDR3 is built from 14 residues. CDR1 is SNHLY and CDR2 is FYNNEI in the germline V gene.

This clonotype was counted a single time. V is TRBV2 and J is TRBJ2-1, with 13 bases aligning to TRBD2. After removal of 6 bases from V and 1 base from J, the junction contained 3 bases not matched to a gene. Per germline, CDR1 SNHLY and CDR2 FYNNEI. The CDR3 spans 16 residues. The CDR3 region has the DNA TGTGCCAGCAGGGGGACTAGCGGGGAATCCTACAATGAGCAGTTCTTC. Amino acid sequence: CASRGTSGESYNEQFF. Filled out from reference TRBV2 and TRBJ2-1, the complete variable domain reads EPEVTQTPSHQVTQMGQEVILRCVPISNHLYFYWYRQILGQKVEFLVSFYNNEISEKSEIFDDQFSVERPDGSNFTLKIRSTKLEDSAMYFCASRGTSGESYNEQFFGPGTRLTVL.

The rearrangement uses TRBV7-2 and TRBJ1-2; TRBD1 might be the D (5 bases). The CDR3 covers 15 residues. Germline values: CDR1 SGHTA, CDR2 FQGNSA. V lost 5 bases and J 5 bases, leaving 18 bases between the germline ends. As DNA, the CDR3 is TGTGCCAGCAGCCTCAGGGTAGAGCGTTTATATGGCTACACCTTC. Amino acid sequence: CASSLRVERLYGYTF. The whole variable domain, remainder taken from reference TRBV7-2 and TRBJ1-2, is GAGVSQSPSNKVTEKGKDVELRCDPISGHTALYWYRQSLGQGLEFLIYFQGNSAPDKSGLPSDRFSAERTGGSVSTLTIQRTQQEDSAVYLCASSLRVERLYGYTFGSGTRLTVV.

The chain combines TRBV28 with TRBJ2-6, with TRBD1 identical over 7 bases. The CDR3 runs to 15 residues. The V segment lost 8 bases and the J segment 1 base; nucleotides outside the gene matches: 5. Germline assignment: CDR1 MDHEN and CDR2 SYDVKM. The CDR3 DNA follows: TGTGCCAGCGAGGGACAGCGATCTGGGGCCAACGTCCTGACTTTC. It encodes CASEGQRSGANVLTF.

V and J are TRBV12-3 or TRBV12-4 and TRBJ2-7, with 7 positions matching TRBD1. With V trimmed by 6 bases and J by 2 bases, 10 bases remained unmatched. The CDR3 runs 15 residues. CDR3 protein: CASSLGQPGAYEQYF. CDR3 bases: TGTGCCAGCAGCCTGGGACAGCCCGGGGCCTACGAGCAGTACTTC.

This clonotype was counted only a few times. The chain employs TRBV7-8 and TRBJ2-1; 12 positions agree with TRBD2. CDR3 length equals 15 residues. Losses at the gene ends were 5 bases for V and 8 bases for J; bases not matched to a gene: 7. CDR1 is SGHVS and CDR2 is FQNEAQ in the germline V gene. CDR3 region: CASSPRTSGAYEQFF. The CDR3 nucleotides are TGTGCCAGCAGCCCCCGGACTAGCGGGGCATATGAGCAGTTCTTC.

The chain recombines TRBV19 with TRBJ2-7; 9 bases are a match to TRBD1. The J segment lost 7 bases and the V segment lost 3 bases, leaving 10 bases of the junction unmatched. From germline, CDR1 is LNHDA and CDR2 SQIVND (reference sequence). The CDR3 is 15 amino acids. The CDR3 DNA follows: TGTGCCAGTAGTATTGAACCACAGGGGGCTTATGAGCAGTACTTC. Amino acid sequence: CASSIEPQGAYEQYF. Full variable domain (outside the CDR3, taken from reference TRBV19 and TRBJ2-7): DGGITQSPKYLFRKEGQNVTLSCEQNLNHDAMYWYRQDPGQGLRLIYYSQIVNDFQKGDIAEGYSVSREKKESFPLTVTSAQKNPTAFYLCASSIEPQGAYEQYFGPGTRLTVT.

This chain links TRBV7-7 with TRBJ2-5; D possibly corresponds to TRBD1 (6 bases). Germline loops: CDR1 SSHAT, CDR2 FNYEAQ (reference sequence). This CDR3 contains 13 residues. V was clipped by 5 bases and J by 1 base, with 8 bases between them. The CDR3 DNA reads TGTGCCAGCAGCAGACAGGTCCAAGAGACCCAGTACTTC. It specifies CASSRQVQETQYF.

The CDR3 reads CASSLPKALSGANVLTF. The CDR3 DNA reads TGTGCCAGCAGCTTACCCAAGGCCCTCTCTGGGGCCAACGTCCTGACTTTC. This sequence joins TRBV7-9 and TRBJ2-6; unclear D gene. Trimming cost V 2 bases and J 0 bases, with 11 bases left between them. CDR1 SEHNR and CDR2 FQNEAQ come from the germline V gene (reference sequence). This CDR3 comprises 17 residues.

This clonotype appeared a few times. This chain links TRBV7-2 with TRBJ1-2; D remains ambiguous. The CDR3 covers 13 residues. V was pared by 4 bases and J by 4 bases, with 10 bases between. The V gene's germline CDR1 is SGHTA and CDR2 FQGNSA. CDR3 region: CASSSGRIYGYTF. CDR3 coding DNA: TGTGCCAGCAGCTCGGGCAGGATCTATGGCTACACCTTC.

This chain joins TRBV7-6 and TRBJ2-2; TRBD1 might be the D (6 bases). Trimming removed 8 bases at V and 4 bases at J, with 17 bases between. Looked up from germline, CDR1 is SGHVS and CDR2 is FNYEAQ. The CDR3 length is 15 residues. DNA of the CDR3: TGTGCCAGCGCCGGTACGGCAGGGGCCACCGGGGAGCTGTTTTTT. Translation: CASAGTAGATGELFF.

The sample holds a few counts of this clonotype. The chain has TRBV6-1 and TRBJ1-6, with 7 bases fitting TRBD1. With 7 bases clipped from V and 9 bases from J, the junction kept 9 bases outside the gene matches. The CDR3 has 14 amino acids. Germline loops: CDR1 MNHNS, CDR2 SASEGT. The chain's CDR3 is CASTFDRVGSPLHF. The DNA of the CDR3 is TGTGCCAGCACCTTTGACAGGGTTGGTTCACCCCTCCACTTT.